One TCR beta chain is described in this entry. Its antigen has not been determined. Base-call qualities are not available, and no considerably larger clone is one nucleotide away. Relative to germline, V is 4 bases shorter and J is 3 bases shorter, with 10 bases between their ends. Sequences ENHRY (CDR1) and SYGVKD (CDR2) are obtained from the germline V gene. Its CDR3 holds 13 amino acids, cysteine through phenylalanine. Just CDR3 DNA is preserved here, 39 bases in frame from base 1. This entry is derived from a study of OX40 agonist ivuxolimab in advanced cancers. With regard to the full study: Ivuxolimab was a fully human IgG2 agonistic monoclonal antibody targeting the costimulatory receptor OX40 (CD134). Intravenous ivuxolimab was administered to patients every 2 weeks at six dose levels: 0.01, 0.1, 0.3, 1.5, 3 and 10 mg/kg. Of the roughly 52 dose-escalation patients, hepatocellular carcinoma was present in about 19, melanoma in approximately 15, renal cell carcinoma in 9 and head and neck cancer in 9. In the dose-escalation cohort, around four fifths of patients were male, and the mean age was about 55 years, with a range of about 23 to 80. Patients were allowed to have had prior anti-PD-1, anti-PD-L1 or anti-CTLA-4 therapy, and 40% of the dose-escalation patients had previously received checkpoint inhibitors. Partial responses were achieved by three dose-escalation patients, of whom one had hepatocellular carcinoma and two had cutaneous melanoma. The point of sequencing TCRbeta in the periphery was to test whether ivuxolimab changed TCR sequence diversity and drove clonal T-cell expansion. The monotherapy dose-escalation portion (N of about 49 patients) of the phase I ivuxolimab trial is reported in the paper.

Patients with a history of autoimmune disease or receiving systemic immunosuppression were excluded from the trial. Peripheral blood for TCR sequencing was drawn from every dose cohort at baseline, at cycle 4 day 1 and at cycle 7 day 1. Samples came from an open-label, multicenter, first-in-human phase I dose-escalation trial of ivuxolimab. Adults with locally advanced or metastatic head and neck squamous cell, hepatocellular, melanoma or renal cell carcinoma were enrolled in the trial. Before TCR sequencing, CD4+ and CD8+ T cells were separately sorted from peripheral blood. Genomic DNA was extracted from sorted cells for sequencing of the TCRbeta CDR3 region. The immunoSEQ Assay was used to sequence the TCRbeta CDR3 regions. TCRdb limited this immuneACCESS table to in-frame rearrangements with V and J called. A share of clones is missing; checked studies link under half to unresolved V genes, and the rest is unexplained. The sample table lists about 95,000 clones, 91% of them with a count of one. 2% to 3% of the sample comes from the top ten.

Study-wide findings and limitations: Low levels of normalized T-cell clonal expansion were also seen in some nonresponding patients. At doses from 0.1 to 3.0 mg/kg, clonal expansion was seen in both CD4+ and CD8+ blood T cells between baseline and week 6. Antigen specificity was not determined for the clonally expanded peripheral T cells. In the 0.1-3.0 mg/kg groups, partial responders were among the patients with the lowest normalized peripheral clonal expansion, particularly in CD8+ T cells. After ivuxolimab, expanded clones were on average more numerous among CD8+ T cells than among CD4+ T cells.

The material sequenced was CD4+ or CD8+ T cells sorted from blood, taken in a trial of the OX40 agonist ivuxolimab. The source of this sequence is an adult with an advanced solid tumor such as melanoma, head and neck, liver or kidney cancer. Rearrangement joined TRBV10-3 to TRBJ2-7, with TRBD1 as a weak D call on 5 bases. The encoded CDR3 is CAISGTGIYEQYF. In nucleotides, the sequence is TGTGCCATCAGTGGCACAGGTATCTACGAGCAGTACTTC.